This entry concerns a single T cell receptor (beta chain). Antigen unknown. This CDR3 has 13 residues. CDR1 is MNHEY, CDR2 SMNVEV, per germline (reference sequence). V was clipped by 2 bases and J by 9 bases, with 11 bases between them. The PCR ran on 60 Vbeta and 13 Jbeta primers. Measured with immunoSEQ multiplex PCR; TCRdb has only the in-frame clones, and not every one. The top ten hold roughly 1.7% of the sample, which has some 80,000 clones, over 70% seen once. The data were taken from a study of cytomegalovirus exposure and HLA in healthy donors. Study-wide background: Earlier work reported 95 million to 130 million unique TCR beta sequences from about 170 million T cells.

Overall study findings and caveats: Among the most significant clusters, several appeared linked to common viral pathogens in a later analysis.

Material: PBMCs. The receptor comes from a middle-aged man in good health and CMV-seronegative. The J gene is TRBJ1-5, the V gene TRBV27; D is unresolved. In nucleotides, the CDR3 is TGTGCCAGCAGTTTAGACACCCTACGGCCCCAGCATTTT. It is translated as CASSLDTLRPQHF.